The 32 T cell receptor beta chains below come from one sample, sequenced in a study of beta chain features in type 1 diabetes. The entirety of the isolated RNA underwent reverse transcription, so expressed TCRB transcripts were sequenced. The data were produced by immunoSEQ multiplex PCR, yet TCRdb's version contains in-frame clones alone and is incomplete. Of 35,000 to 50,000 clones listed, 50% are singletons. Specimen: stem cell memory CD4+ T cells from blood. The origin of the receptors is a woman under 40 in good health.

This clone was observed a handful of times. The J gene is TRBJ2-3, the V gene TRBV6-6, with 7 bases identical to TRBD2. CDR1 is MNHNY, CDR2 SVGAGI, per germline (reference sequence). The CDR3 is 16 amino acids. V gave up 1 base and J gave up 3 bases; unmatched junction bases: 7. As DNA, the CDR3 is TGTGCCAGCAGTTACTGGGCGGGAGAGGCTACAGATACGCAGTATTTT. Its translation is CASSYWAGEATDTQYF.

The chain is built from TRBV9 and TRBJ2-7; the match to TRBD2 covers 9 bases. V shed 2 bases, J shed 6 bases, and the junction held 6 bases outside the gene matches. The CDR3 contains 14 residues. Germline-derived CDR1 and CDR2 are SGDLS and YYNGEE. For the CDR3, the DNA is TGTGCCAGCAGCGTTGGCGGGAGGGCCCGCGAGCAGTACTTC. Translated, it gives CASSVGGRAREQYF.

The V and J genes are TRBV25-1 and TRBJ2-5; TRBD2 aligns across 12 bases. CDR3 length equals 15 residues. Germline assignment: CDR1 MGHDK and CDR2 SYGVNS. The trim removed 4 bases at V and 1 base at J, leaving 1 base unmatched. Written as DNA, the CDR3 is TGTGCCAGCAGTGGACTAGCGGGAGCCCAAGAGACCCAGTACTTC. Residues: CASSGLAGAQETQYF.

The chain joins TRBV19 to TRBJ2-5; 13 nucleotides match TRBD2. Germline CDR1 and CDR2: LNHDA and SQIVND (reference sequence). The CDR3 contains 14 residues. Trimming cost V 8 bases and J 3 bases; bases outside gene matches: 3. CDR3 region: CASAGTSGKETQYF. In DNA, the CDR3 is TGTGCCAGTGCGGGGACTAGCGGGAAAGAGACCCAGTACTTC. Full variable domain (rest looked up from reference TRBV19 and TRBJ2-5): DGGITQSPKYLFRKEGQNVTLSCEQNLNHDAMYWYRQDPGQGLRLIYYSQIVNDFQKGDIAEGYSVSREKKESFPLTVTSAQKNPTAFYLCASAGTSGKETQYFGPGTRLLVL.

This chain links TRBV7-2 with TRBJ2-5, with a weak D call TRBD2 (6 bases). The germline V gene has CDR1 SGHTA and CDR2 FQGNSA. The CDR3 spans 14 residues. The V and J ends lost 5 bases and 0 bases respectively, with 10 bases between them. The CDR3 here is CASSRDFNQETQYF. Here the CDR3 DNA reads TGTGCCAGCAGCCGGGACTTCAACCAAGAGACCCAGTACTTC.

The chain joins TRBV7-2 to TRBJ2-3; 7 nucleotides match TRBD2. The CDR3 covers 16 residues. CDR1 is SGHTA and CDR2 is FQGNSA in the germline V gene. V was pared by 2 bases and J by 0 bases, with 5 bases of the junction left unmatched. The CDR3 here is CASSLLGRGSTDTQYF. The CDR3 DNA reads as TGTGCCAGCAGCTTACTAGGGCGGGGGAGCACAGATACGCAGTATTTT.

As concerns this clone: The CDR3 carries no conserved terminal phenylalanine or tryptophan, so it likely arises from a read error. The chain employs TRBV28 and TRBJ2-7, with D hard to call. V lost 3 bases to trimming and J lost 2 bases, with 8 bases between them. This CDR3 is 13 amino acids long. CDR1 is MDHEN and CDR2 is SYDVKM in the germline V gene. The CDR3 DNA follows: TGTGCCAGCAGTTTGAGCGCGACCTACGAGCAGTACTAC. Amino acid sequence: CASSLSATYEQYY.

This clone was seen a handful of times. V and J are TRBV4-3 and TRBJ2-7; the match to TRBD2 covers 11 bases. CDR1 is LGHNA and CDR2 is YSLEER in the germline V gene. The trim removed 1 base at V and 1 base at J, leaving 0 bases unmatched. The CDR3 length is 15 residues. CDR3 amino acids: CASSQGLAGSYEQYF. CDR3 DNA: TGCGCCAGCAGCCAAGGACTAGCGGGATCCTACGAGCAGTACTTC.

V is TRBV28 and J is TRBJ2-5; 8 bases align to TRBD1. The DNA end favors TRBJ2-7, so the J call may be wrong. CDR1 and CDR2 (germline): MDHEN, SYDVKM. The CDR3 runs 13 residues. CDR3 DNA sequence: TGTGCCAGCAGTCTGGGACAGGACTACGAGCAGTACTTC. Residues: CASSLGQDYEQYF.

The chain links TRBV7-2 to TRBJ1-1; D not resolved. V lost 1 base and J lost 3, with 6 bases in between. CDR1 SGHTA and CDR2 FQGNSA come from the germline V gene. This CDR3 is 13 amino acids long. The CDR3 sequence: CASSLELDTEAFF. In nucleotides, the CDR3 is TGTGCCAGCAGCTTAGAACTGGACACTGAAGCTTTCTTT.

The V gene is TRBV7-3, the J gene TRBJ2-2; possible D gene TRBD2, 5 bases. CDR1 is SGHTA and CDR2 is FQGTGA in the germline V gene. Trimming took 5 bases from V and 2 from J, leaving 15 bases between them. The CDR3 has 16 residues. CDR3 sequence: CASSLRGILNTGELFF. The CDR3 nucleotides are TGTGCCAGCAGCCTCCGGGGAATTCTTAACACCGGGGAGCTGTTTTTT.

The V gene is TRBV7-2, the J gene TRBJ1-2, with D perhaps matching TRBD1 (6 bases). Germline V CDR1 and CDR2: SGHTA, FQGNSA. The CDR3 sequence is 13 residues long. Between the trimmed V and J ends, which lost 3 bases and 3 bases, there was a span of 8 bases. The CDR3 DNA is TGTGCCAGCAGCTTGGACAGAGACTATGGCTACACCTTC. Translating it yields CASSLDRDYGYTF. Combining the CDR3 with reference TRBV7-2 and TRBJ1-2 gives the whole variable domain GAGVSQSPSNKVTEKGKDVELRCDPISGHTALYWYRQSLGQGLEFLIYFQGNSAPDKSGLPSDRFSAERTGGSVSTLTIQRTQQEDSAVYLCASSLDRDYGYTFGSGTRLTVV.

The table lists this clone with a few counts. This rearrangement joins TRBV7-3 to TRBJ2-7; D unresolved. V dropped 1 base and J dropped 0 bases, with 7 bases sitting between them. Germline CDR1 reads SGHTA; CDR2 reads FQGTGA. This CDR3 is 14 amino acids long. The DNA of the CDR3 is TGTGCCAGCAGCTTAAAATCTCCCTCCTACGAGCAGTACTTC. Translating it yields CASSLKSPSYEQYF.

The chain uses TRBV7-2 and TRBJ2-1; maybe TRBD1 (6 bases). CDR1 SGHTA and CDR2 FQGNSA come from the germline V gene. V lost 0 bases and J 4 bases, leaving 10 bases between the germline ends. CDR3 size: 15 residues. CDR3 sequence reads: CASSLAGQPYNEQFF. For the CDR3, the DNA is TGTGCCAGCAGCTTAGCAGGACAGCCTTACAATGAGCAGTTCTTC.

This clone was recorded a few times. The chain is built from TRBV4-2 and TRBJ1-4; TRBD1 agrees at 10 bases. Germline V lookup: CDR1 LGHNA, CDR2 YNFKEQ. This CDR3 contains 15 residues. With V trimmed by 2 bases and J by 6 bases, 3 bases remained unmatched. The CDR3 coding sequence is TGTGCCAGCAGCCAAACGGGACAGGGGTATGAAAAACTGTTTTTT. Its translation: CASSQTGQGYEKLFF.

This clone is medium-sized. CDR3 sequence (DNA): TGTGCCAGCAGCTTCGCGGGAGGGGGCACAGATACGCAGTATTTT. It yields the protein CASSFAGGGTDTQYF. This chain links TRBV7-9 with TRBJ2-3, with TRBD2 matching over 9 bases. Germline V lookup: CDR1 SEHNR, CDR2 FQNEAQ (reference sequence). This CDR3 has 15 amino acids. V shed 3 bases, J shed 1 base, and the junction held 2 bases outside the gene matches.

This clone was counted only a few times. V is TRBV5-4 and J is TRBJ2-1; TRBD2 matches at 12 bases. Germline V gene lookup returns CDR1 SGHNT and CDR2 YYREEE (reference sequence). This CDR3 region has 15 residues. J lost 10 bases, V lost 3 bases, and 8 bases had no gene match. CDR3 protein: CASSSRRLAGGEQFF. The DNA for the CDR3 is TGTGCCAGCAGCTCCCGGAGGCTAGCGGGAGGGGAGCAGTTCTTC.

This clone has a handful of counts. This chain uses TRBV5-4 with TRBJ1-1; D is undetermined. The V end lost 2 bases, the J end lost 1 base, and 6 bases lay between the germline ends. Germline V lookup: CDR1 SGHNT, CDR2 YYREEE (reference sequence). The CDR3 is 13 residues long. The CDR3 protein is CASSLNTNTEAFF. In nucleotides, the CDR3 is TGTGCCAGCAGCTTAAACACGAACACTGAAGCTTTCTTT.

The V call is TRBV11-2, the J call TRBJ2-3; the D is unclear. CDR3 size: 13 residues. Germline lookup yields CDR1 SGHAT and CDR2 FQNNGV. Trimming took 0 bases from V and 3 from J, leaving 4 bases between them. The CDR3 here is CASSLDQTDTQYF. The CDR3 DNA reads as TGTGCCAGCAGCTTAGATCAGACAGATACGCAGTATTTT. Full variable domain (missing parts from reference TRBV11-2 and TRBJ2-3): EAGVAQSPRYKIIEKRQSVAFWCNPISGHATLYWYQQILGQGPKLLIQFQNNGVVDDSQLPKDRFSAERLKGVDSTLKIQPAKLEDSAVYLCASSLDQTDTQYFGPGTRLTVL.

This clone has just a few counts. The chain recombines TRBV4-1 with TRBJ1-2; no reliable D call. V shed 3 bases and J shed 5 bases, with 13 bases lying between them. Germline CDR1 reads MGHRA; CDR2 reads YSYEKL. The CDR3 length is 14 residues. The CDR3 nucleotides are TGCGCCAGCAGCCAGCCGACTTCACATTATGGCTACACCTTC. Its protein product is CASSQPTSHYGYTF.

In its sample, this clone was seen a few times. The J gene is TRBJ1-5, the V gene TRBV10-3, with D possibly being TRBD1 (5 bases). Trimming removed 4 bases at V and 2 bases at J, with 15 bases between. The CDR3 runs 16 residues. The V gene's germline CDR1 is ENHRY and CDR2 SYGVKD. CDR3 loop: CAISAQAGQGNQPQHF. CDR3 sequence (DNA): TGTGCCATCAGTGCACAAGCGGGGCAGGGCAATCAGCCCCAGCATTTT.

In this sample, this clone turned up a few times. The CDR3 sequence: CASSQGTRMTFNEQFF. In DNA, the CDR3 is TGTGCCAGCAGCCAGGGAACTAGGATGACCTTCAATGAGCAGTTCTTC. The chain uses TRBV4-2 and TRBJ2-1; tentative D call: TRBD2 (5 bases). CDR1 is LGHNA and CDR2 is YNFKEQ in the germline V gene. The V end lost 3 bases, the J end lost 6 bases, and 18 bases lay between the germline ends. CDR3 length equals 16 residues.

This clone was seen more than once but under ten times. V and J are TRBV5-4 and TRBJ2-7; D might be TRBD1 (6 bases). With 4 bases removed from V and 0 bases from J, the gap between germline ends came to 11 bases. The CDR3 totals 14 residues. Germline-derived CDR1 and CDR2 are SGHNT and YYREEE (reference sequence). The CDR3 nucleotides read TGTGCCAGCAGCGCCCGACAGGCCTCCTACGAGCAGTACTTC. This sequence encodes CASSARQASYEQYF.

This chain joins TRBV18 and TRBJ2-5; 10 bases map to TRBD2. This CDR3 spans 16 amino acids. Trimming at V came to 1 base and at J to 2 bases, leaving 4 bases not matched to a gene. Per the germline V gene, CDR1 is KGHSH and CDR2 is LQKENI. CDR3 DNA sequence: TGTGCCAGCTCACCACTCCTAGCGGGAGAGCAAGAGACCCAGTACTTC. Its translation: CASSPLLAGEQETQYF. Drawing the rest from reference TRBV18 and TRBJ2-5, the complete variable domain is NAGVMQNPRHLVRRRGQEARLRCSPMKGHSHVYWYRQLPEEGLKFMVYLQKENIIDESGMPKERFSAEFPKEGPSILRIQQVVRGDSAAYFCASSPLLAGEQETQYFGPGTRLLVL.

The genes are TRBV7-3 and TRBJ1-1; D is unclear. Germline CDR1 is SGHTA and CDR2 is FQGTGA. CDR3 length: 13 residues. Trimming took off 5 bases at V and 0 bases at J, with 7 bases between the two ends. CDR3 DNA: TGTGCCAGCAGCATCCAGGTGAACACTGAAGCTTTCTTT. Translating it yields CASSIQVNTEAFF.

The rearrangement joins TRBV27 to TRBJ2-1, with 13 bases matching TRBD2. The ends lost 8 bases at V and 4 bases at J; junction bases unmatched: 8. The germline V gene has CDR1 MNHEY and CDR2 SMNVEV (reference sequence). This CDR3 spans 16 amino acids. CDR3 bases: TGTGCCAGCTTCGGACTAGCGGGAGCCCGTTACAATGAGCAGTTCTTC. As protein: CASFGLAGARYNEQFF.

V usage is TRBV11-2 and J usage is TRBJ2-3; maybe TRBD2 (5 bases). The CDR3 runs to 15 residues. V was trimmed by 4 bases and J by 0 bases, leaving 11 bases between them. Germline CDR1 is SGHAT and CDR2 is FQNNGV. The CDR3 spells CASSSGLASTDTQYF. In nucleotides, the CDR3 is TGTGCCAGCAGCTCCGGGCTAGCTAGCACAGATACGCAGTATTTT.

The chain combines TRBV7-9 with TRBJ2-1; 8 nucleotides agree with TRBD2. V was pared by 7 bases and J by 2 bases, with 4 bases of the junction left unmatched. Germline CDR1 is SEHNR and CDR2 is FQNEAQ (reference sequence). The CDR3 sequence is 14 residues long. CDR3 sequence reads: CASIGRATYNEQFF. The CDR3 nucleotides are TGTGCCAGCATCGGGAGGGCCACCTACAATGAGCAGTTCTTC.

The gene calls are TRBV29-1 and TRBJ1-2; TRBD1 aligns across 7 bases. The CDR3 loop spans 12 amino acids. V shed 4 bases and J 4 bases; nucleotides not matched to a gene: 3. From germline, CDR1 is SQVTM and CDR2 ANQGSEA. The CDR3 DNA reads as TGCAGCGTTGGATCAGGGGGCTATGGCTACACCTTC. Translation: CSVGSGGYGYTF.

This clone was observed a handful of times. The chain joins TRBV7-2 to TRBJ2-2; possible D gene TRBD2, 5 bases. This CDR3 is 13 amino acids long. CDR1 is SGHTA, CDR2 FQGNSA, per germline. With 1 base removed from V and 7 bases from J, the gap between germline ends came to 7 bases. CDR3 in DNA: TGTGCCAGCAGCTTAGAGCGGTACGGGGAGCTGTTTTTT. Protein product: CASSLERYGELFF.

J is TRBJ1-5 and V is TRBV4-2, with D perhaps matching TRBD1 (6 bases). The germline CDR1 and CDR2 sequences are LGHNA and YNFKEQ. The V gene lost 5 bases and the J gene lost 10 bases, with 21 bases spanning the gap. The CDR3 contains 15 residues. The CDR3 reads CASSFLGQLILPQHF. The CDR3 nucleotides are TGTGCCAGCAGCTTTTTAGGACAGCTTATCCTTCCCCAGCATTTT.

The V gene is TRBV28, the J gene TRBJ1-5; 10 bases line up with TRBD1. Germline V CDR1 and CDR2: MDHEN, SYDVKM. V dropped 3 bases and J dropped 3; count of bases not matched to a gene: 5. This CDR3 is built from 16 residues. Written as DNA, the CDR3 is TGTGCCAGCAGTTTCCCCGGGACAGGGGTCAATCAGCCCCAGCATTTT. This translates into CASSFPGTGVNQPQHF.